The clone carrying this T cell receptor (beta chain) was recorded at least ten times. This sample is drawn from a study of CD8+CD57+ T cells in acquired aplastic anemia. The use of genomic DNA as template underpinned the TCR beta VDJ and CDR3 profiling. TCRdb ran MiXCR on the reads and lists one entry per CDR3 protein. The sample yields 170,000 or so distinct CDR3 sequences, nearly 65% seen once. Germline V gene lookup returns CDR1 SGHRS and CDR2 YFSETQ. The ends were cut back, 2 bases at V and 5 bases at J, with 13 bases in the middle. The CDR3 loop spans 15 amino acids. Individuals selected for sequencing had exhibited CD8+CD57+ cell expansion on flow cytometry. Severe acquired aplastic anemia was diagnosed in all patients.

The sequenced sample consisted of sorted CD4+, CD8+, or CD8+CD57+ T cells (not recorded which) from PBMCs. This sequence originates from a human donor with aplastic anemia. V is TRBV5-1 and J is TRBJ2-2, with D perhaps matching TRBD2 (6 bases). The CDR3 loop is CASSFSGTETGELFF. The DNA for the CDR3 is TGCGCCAGCAGCTTTTCCGGGACTGAGACCGGGGAGCTGTTTTTT.